The T cell receptor beta chain under discussion was sequenced for a study of control samples from healthy donors and cancer patients. The CDR3 totals 18 residues. Germline V gives CDR1 SGHRS, CDR2 YFSETQ. Trimming at V came to 4 bases and at J to 2 bases, leaving 9 bases not matched to a gene. The data were produced by immunoSEQ multiplex PCR, yet TCRdb's version contains in-frame clones alone and is incomplete. Found here are 100,000 to 150,000 clones, 85% to 95% of them singletons; the top ten hold 0.58%. Sequencing was performed on PBMCs. The rearrangement uses TRBV5-1 and TRBJ2-2; TRBD2 matches 12 bases. The TCR originated in a man at least 80 years old with head and neck cancer. CDR3 nucleotides: TGCGCCAGCAGCATAAGACTAGCGGGGGAGAAAAACACCGGGGAGCTGTTTTTT. It codes for CASSIRLAGEKNTGELFF.